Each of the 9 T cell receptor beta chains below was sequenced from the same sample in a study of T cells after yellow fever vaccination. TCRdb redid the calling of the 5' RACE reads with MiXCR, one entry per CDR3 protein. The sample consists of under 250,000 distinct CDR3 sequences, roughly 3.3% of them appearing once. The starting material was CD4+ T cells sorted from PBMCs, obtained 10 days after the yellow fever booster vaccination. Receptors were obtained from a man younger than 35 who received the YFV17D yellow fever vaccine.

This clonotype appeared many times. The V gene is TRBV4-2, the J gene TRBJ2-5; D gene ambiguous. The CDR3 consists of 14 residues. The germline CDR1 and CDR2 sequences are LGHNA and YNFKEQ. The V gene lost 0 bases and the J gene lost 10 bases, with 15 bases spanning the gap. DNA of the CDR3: TGTGCCAGCAGCCAAGATCCCCCCGGTCCCCGCCAGTACTTC. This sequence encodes CASSQDPPGPRQYF.

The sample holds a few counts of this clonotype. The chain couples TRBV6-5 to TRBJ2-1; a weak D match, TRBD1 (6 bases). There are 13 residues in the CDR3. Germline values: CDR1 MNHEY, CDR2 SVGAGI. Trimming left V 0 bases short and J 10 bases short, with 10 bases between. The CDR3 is CASSYSKGQEQFF. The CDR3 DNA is TGTGCCAGCAGTTACTCGAAGGGACAAGAGCAGTTCTTC.

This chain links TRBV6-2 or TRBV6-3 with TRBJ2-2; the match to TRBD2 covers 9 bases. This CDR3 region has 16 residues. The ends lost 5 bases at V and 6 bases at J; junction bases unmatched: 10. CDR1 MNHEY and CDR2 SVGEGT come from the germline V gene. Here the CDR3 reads CASSPQPGLASGELFF. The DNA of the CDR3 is TGTGCCAGCAGTCCGCAACCGGGACTAGCATCCGGGGAGCTGTTTTTT.

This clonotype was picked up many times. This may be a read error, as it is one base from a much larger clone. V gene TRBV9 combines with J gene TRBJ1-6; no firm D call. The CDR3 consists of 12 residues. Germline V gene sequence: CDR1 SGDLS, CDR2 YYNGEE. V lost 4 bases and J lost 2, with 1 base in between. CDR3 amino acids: CASSTYNSPLHF. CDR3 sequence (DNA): TGTGCCAGCAGCACCTATAATTCACCCCTCCACTTT.

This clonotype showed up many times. The CDR3 coding sequence is TGTGCCAGCAGCTTACGGCCACAGGGCACTGAAGCTTTCTTT. Translating gives CASSLRPQGTEAFF. This sequence joins TRBV7-8 and TRBJ1-1; possible D gene TRBD1, 6 bases. Per germline, CDR1 SGHVS and CDR2 FQNEAQ. Between the trimmed V and J ends, which lost 2 bases and 4 bases, there was a span of 11 bases. The CDR3 runs 14 residues.

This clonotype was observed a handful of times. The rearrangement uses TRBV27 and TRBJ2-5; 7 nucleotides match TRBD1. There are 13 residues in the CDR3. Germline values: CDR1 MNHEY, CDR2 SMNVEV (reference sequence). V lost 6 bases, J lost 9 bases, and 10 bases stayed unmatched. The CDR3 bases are TGTGCCAGCAGGCAGACAGGGAGCAGGGCCCAGTACTTC. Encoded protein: CASRQTGSRAQYF.

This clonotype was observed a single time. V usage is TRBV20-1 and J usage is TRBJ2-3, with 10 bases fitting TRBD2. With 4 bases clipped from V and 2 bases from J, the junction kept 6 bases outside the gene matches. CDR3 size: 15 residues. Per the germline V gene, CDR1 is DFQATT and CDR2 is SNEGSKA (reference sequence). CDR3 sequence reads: CSAKRAGGITDTQYF. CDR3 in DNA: TGCAGTGCTAAACGAGCGGGGGGGATCACAGATACGCAGTATTTT.

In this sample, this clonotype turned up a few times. The CDR3 nucleotides read TGTGCCAGCAGCTGGGACAGAGATAATTCACCCCTCCACTTT. As protein: CASSWDRDNSPLHF. V is TRBV5-4 and J is TRBJ1-6; 7 bases are a match to TRBD1. Trimming removed 3 bases from V and 5 bases from J; junction bases left unmatched: 2. The CDR3 runs 14 residues. Germline V gene data show CDR1 as SGHNT and CDR2 as YYREEE (reference sequence).

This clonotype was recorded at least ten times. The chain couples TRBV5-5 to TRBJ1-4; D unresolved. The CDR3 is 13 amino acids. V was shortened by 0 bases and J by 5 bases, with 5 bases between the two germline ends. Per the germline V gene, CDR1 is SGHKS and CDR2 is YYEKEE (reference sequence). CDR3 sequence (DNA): TGTGCCAGCAGCTTGGTCGAGAATGAAAAACTGTTTTTT. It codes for CASSLVENEKLFF.